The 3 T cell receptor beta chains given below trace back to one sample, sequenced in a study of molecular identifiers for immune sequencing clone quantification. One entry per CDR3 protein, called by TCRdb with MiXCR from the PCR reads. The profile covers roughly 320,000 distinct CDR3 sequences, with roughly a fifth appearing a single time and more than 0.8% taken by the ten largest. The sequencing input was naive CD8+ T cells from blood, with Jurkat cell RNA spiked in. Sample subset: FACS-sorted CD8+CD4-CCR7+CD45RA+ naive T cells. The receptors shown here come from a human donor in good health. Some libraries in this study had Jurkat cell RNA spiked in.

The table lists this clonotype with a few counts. In DNA, the CDR3 is TGTGCCAGCAGTTTTGGGCATGCTACTAGCACAGATACGCAGTATTTT. Protein product: CASSFGHATSTDTQYF. The chain employs TRBV12-3 or TRBV12-4 and TRBJ2-3; D is unclear. This CDR3 has 16 amino acids. V shed 3 bases and J shed 0 bases, with 13 bases lying between them.

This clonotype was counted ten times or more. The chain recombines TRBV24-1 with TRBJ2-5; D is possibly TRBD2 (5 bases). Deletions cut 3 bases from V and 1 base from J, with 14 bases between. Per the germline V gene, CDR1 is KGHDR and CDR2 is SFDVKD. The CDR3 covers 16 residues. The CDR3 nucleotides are TGTGCCACCAGTGATCCGAGGGCACGGTCCCAAGAGACCCAGTACTTC. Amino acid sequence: CATSDPRARSQETQYF.

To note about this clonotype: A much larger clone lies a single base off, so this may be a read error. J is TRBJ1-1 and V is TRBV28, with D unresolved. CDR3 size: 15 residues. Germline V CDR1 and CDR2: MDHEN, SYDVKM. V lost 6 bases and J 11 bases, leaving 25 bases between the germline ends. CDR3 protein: CASRHMEREVVAAFF. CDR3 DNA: TGTGCCAGCAGACACATGGAGAGGGAGGTGGTCGCTGCTTTCTTT.